The entry below gives a single T cell receptor beta chain sequence along with its context. These data are taken from a study of blood T cell repertoires in COVID-19. Background on the study: From the United States, Italy and Spain came samples of acute and convalescent COVID-19. In each case, the material was cDNA or gDNA derived from T cells, B-cell-depleted T cells, or PBMCs.

In the source study's methods: Amplification of reference gene primers was used by the study to estimate nucleated cell counts. Clones were sequenced by immunoSEQ multiplex PCR, and TCRdb holds only the in-frame ones, with some missing. Clone size and the V and J calls come from that table; the DNA yielded D and trimming. The sample records about 110,000 clones, 80% to 85% being singletons. The ends were cut back, 0 bases at V and 0 bases at J, with 6 bases in the middle. Germline V lookup: CDR1 ENHRY, CDR2 SYGVKD. This CDR3 spans 14 amino acids. This TCR was sampled from a man aged 65-85 years with acute or convalescent COVID-19. Material for sequencing was peripheral blood. The J gene is TRBJ2-7, the V gene TRBV10-3; no clear D gene. CDR3 amino acids: CAISESAGSYEQYF. The DNA for the CDR3 is TGTGCCATCAGTGAGTCTGCCGGCTCCTACGAGCAGTACTTC.